This TCR beta chain was documented in a study of cytomegalovirus exposure and HLA in healthy donors. Study results and caveats: The later analysis indicated that the majority of CMV-associated TCR beta chains appeared HLA-restricted. As immune exposure information, only CMV serostatus was available. It has been reported that TCR beta sequences accurately predicted the HLA-A and HLA-B alleles of most subjects. Investigators reported 150 to 200 TCR beta chains as tied to cytomegalovirus.

Trimming took 3 bases from V and 2 from J; bases not matched to a gene: 9. Germline V gene sequence: CDR1 SGHNT, CDR2 YYREEE (reference sequence). The CDR3 runs 17 residues. For this clone: The antigen remains undetermined.

The PCR was carried out with 60 Vbeta primers and 13 Jbeta primers. Measured with immunoSEQ multiplex PCR; TCRdb has only the in-frame clones, and not every one. The sample includes under 150,000 clones, 55% to 75% of them seen just once. Sequenced: PBMCs. The chain has TRBV5-4 and TRBJ2-1, with 9 bases that match TRBD1. The sequence was collected from a man in his fifties in good health and CMV-seropositive. DNA for the CDR3: TGTGCCAGCAGCTCCGGGACAGGGAAGGGGACCTACAATGAGCAGTTCTTC. The encoded protein is CASSSGTGKGTYNEQFF.